This T cell receptor (beta chain) appears in the sequencing data of a study of blood T cell repertoires in COVID-19. Study as a whole: Italy, Spain and the United States were the sources of the convalescent and acute COVID-19 samples.

Authors' methods: Nucleated cell number was recorded as an estimate derived from reference gene primer amplification. Profiled with immunoSEQ multiplex PCR; TCRdb holds only in-frame clones, not every one. V, J and clone size were drawn from that table, and D and trimming were deduced from the DNA. In the table there are some 400,000 clones, about 90% of which are singletons. The ends lost 8 bases at V and 7 bases at J; junction bases unmatched: 9. Germline CDR1 and CDR2: PRHDT and FYEKMQ (reference sequence). This CDR3 is 14 amino acids long. The receptor's source is a man aged 18-30 years with active or convalescent COVID-19. Sequenced sample: peripheral blood. The J gene is TRBJ2-1, the V gene TRBV13; 9 bases are a match to TRBD1. This chain's CDR3 is CASATGGLRNEQFF. The CDR3 coding sequence is TGTGCCAGCGCTACAGGGGGCCTTCGGAATGAGCAGTTCTTC.